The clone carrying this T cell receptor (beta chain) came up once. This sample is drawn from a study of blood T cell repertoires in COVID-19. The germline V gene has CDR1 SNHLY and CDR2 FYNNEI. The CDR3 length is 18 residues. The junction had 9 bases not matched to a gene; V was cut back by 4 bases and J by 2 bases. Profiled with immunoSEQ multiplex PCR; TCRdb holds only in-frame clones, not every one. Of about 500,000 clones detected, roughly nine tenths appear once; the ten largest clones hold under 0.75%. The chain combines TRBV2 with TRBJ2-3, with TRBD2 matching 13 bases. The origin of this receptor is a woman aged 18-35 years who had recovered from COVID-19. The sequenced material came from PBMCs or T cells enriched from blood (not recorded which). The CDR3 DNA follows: TGTGCCAGCAGTGGACTGAGGACTAGCGGGGGCTACACAGATACGCAGTATTTT. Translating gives CASSGLRTSGGYTDTQYF. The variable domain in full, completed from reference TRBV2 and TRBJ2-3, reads EPEVTQTPSHQVTQMGQEVILRCVPISNHLYFYWYRQILGQKVEFLVSFYNNEISEKSEIFDDQFSVERPDGSNFTLKIRSTKLEDSAMYFCASSGLRTSGGYTDTQYFGPGTRLTVL.